One and the same sample provided the 23 T cell receptor beta chains below, sequenced in a study of response to subunit inactivated influenza vaccine. TCRdb called the RT-PCR reads again in MiXCR, with one record for every CDR3 protein. The top ten hold 7.5% to 8% of the sample, which has roughly 650,000 distinct CDR3 sequences, around 13% seen once. The specimen comprised PBMCs from blood, sampled approximately 15 days before vaccination. The receptors come from a man aged 50 to 60 who received an inactivated influenza vaccine.

The table lists this clonotype with a few counts. The gene calls are TRBV24-1 and TRBJ2-1; 12 bases agree with TRBD2. Per the germline V gene, CDR1 is KGHDR and CDR2 is SFDVKD. Trimming cost V 5 bases and J 7 bases; bases outside gene matches: 8. CDR3 length: 16 amino acids. This chain's CDR3 is CATSALGLAGRNEQFF. The CDR3 DNA is TGTGCCACCAGTGCCCTCGGACTAGCGGGAAGGAATGAGCAGTTCTTC.

V gene TRBV20-1 combines with J gene TRBJ2-3; 10 bases are shared with TRBD2. The trim removed 4 bases at V and 5 bases at J, leaving 6 bases unmatched. Per the germline V gene, CDR1 is DFQATT and CDR2 is SNEGSKA (reference sequence). CDR3 length: 14 residues. The CDR3 loop is CSAIAGGPLDTQYF. The CDR3 DNA follows: TGCAGTGCTATAGCGGGGGGTCCCCTAGATACGCAGTATTTT.

This clonotype turned up a few times. This chain links TRBV3-1 with TRBJ2-5; 7 bases map to TRBD2. The CDR3 loop spans 17 amino acids. Looked up from germline, CDR1 is LGHDT and CDR2 is YNNKEL (reference sequence). The V gene end was trimmed by 1 base and the J gene end by 3 bases; junction bases not matched to a gene: 11. The chain's CDR3 is CASSQGRLAWREETQYF. Written as DNA, the CDR3 is TGTGCCAGCAGCCAAGGAAGACTAGCTTGGCGCGAAGAGACCCAGTACTTC.

The chain joins TRBV6-1 to TRBJ2-2, with D maybe TRBD1 (6 bases). The germline gives CDR1 MNHNS, CDR2 SASEGT. The CDR3 length is 15 residues. V was shortened by 6 bases and J by 0 bases, with 11 bases between the two germline ends. The CDR3: CASRDHRANTGELFF. Here the CDR3 DNA reads TGTGCCAGCAGGGACCACAGGGCGAACACCGGGGAGCTGTTTTTT.

The table lists this clonotype with a few counts. The rearrangement uses TRBV5-1 and TRBJ2-7; tentative D call: TRBD1 (5 bases). This CDR3 has 14 residues. CDR1 and CDR2 (germline): SGHRS, YFSETQ. V lost 7 bases to trimming and J lost 3 bases, with 17 bases between them. CDR3 amino acids: CASRKETVVYEQYF. As DNA, the CDR3 is TGCGCCAGCCGAAAAGAGACAGTCGTCTACGAGCAGTACTTC.

At least ten counts were recorded for this clonotype. This chain joins TRBV20-1 and TRBJ2-7; D perhaps matches TRBD1 (5 bases). V was pared by 0 bases and J by 4 bases, with 16 bases between. Germline loops: CDR1 DFQATT, CDR2 SNEGSKA (reference sequence). CDR3 length: 15 amino acids. CDR3 in amino acids: CSARDRPGPTYEQYF. The CDR3 coding sequence is TGCAGTGCTAGAGATCGGCCAGGGCCAACATACGAGCAGTACTTC.

The chain carries TRBV18 and TRBJ1-1, with a weak D call TRBD1 (6 bases). CDR1 KGHSH and CDR2 LQKENI come from the germline V gene. V gave up 0 bases and J gave up 7 bases, with 6 bases separating them. The CDR3 covers 12 residues. CDR3 nucleotides: TGTGCCAGCTCACCACCGACAGGTGAAGCTTTCTTT. It translates to CASSPPTGEAFF.

To note about this clonotype: No DNA is shown, since the ends of the CDR3 on it are uncertain; the CDR3 is the one TCRdb lists. This chain joins TRBV28 and TRBJ2-7; the table's D call of TRBD2 was not tested on the DNA. CDR1 MDHEN and CDR2 SYDVKM come from the germline V gene. The CDR3 sequence runs 18 residues, both termini included. The CDR3 protein is CASSTSGALLAGLGEQYF.

V is TRBV20-1 and J is TRBJ2-1; tentative D call: TRBD2 (5 bases). CDR1 is DFQATT and CDR2 is SNEGSKA in the germline V gene (reference sequence). The CDR3 is 14 amino acids. The germline V and J ends were trimmed by 6 bases and 0 bases, with 12 bases remaining between them. DNA of the CDR3: TGCAGTGCAAGGACTCGGAGCTCCTACAATGAGCAGTTCTTC. Translation: CSARTRSSYNEQFF.

A few counts support this clonotype. The chain joins TRBV20-1 to TRBJ2-3; 7 bases align to TRBD2. CDR3 length: 15 amino acids. The trim removed 6 bases at V and 3 bases at J, leaving 12 bases unmatched. Germline CDR1 and CDR2: DFQATT and SNEGSKA (reference sequence). DNA for the CDR3: TGCAGTGCAAGAAGTTGGACTAGTAGAACAGATACGCAGTATTTT. Translation: CSARSWTSRTDTQYF.

The chain has TRBV28 and TRBJ1-2, with 8 bases aligning to TRBD1. With 4 bases clipped from V and 5 bases from J, the junction kept 15 bases outside the gene matches. The CDR3 has 17 residues. Germline V gene lookup returns CDR1 MDHEN and CDR2 SYDVKM. The CDR3 is CASSSTGDRRGAYGYTF. The DNA of the CDR3 is TGTGCCAGCAGTTCGACGGGGGACAGGAGAGGGGCATATGGCTACACCTTC.

There are many counts of this clonotype. The gene calls are TRBV7-2 and TRBJ1-5; D call uncertain. The CDR3 is 14 residues long. Trimming removed 0 bases at V and 0 bases at J, with 3 bases between. Looked up from germline, CDR1 is SGHTA and CDR2 is FQGNSA. The CDR3 region is CASSLAYSNQPQHF. CDR3 nucleotide sequence: TGTGCCAGCAGCTTAGCGTATAGCAATCAGCCCCAGCATTTT.

The chain employs TRBV10-3 and TRBJ2-5; D is possibly TRBD1 (8 bases). The V gene lost 6 bases and the J gene lost 5 bases, with 16 bases spanning the gap. From germline, CDR1 is ENHRY and CDR2 SYGVKD. CDR3 length equals 14 residues. Written as DNA, the CDR3 is TGTGCCATCAGGTCGGACAGGGAGGGGGAGACCCAGTACTTC. This encodes CAIRSDREGETQYF.

This clonotype has just a few counts. The chain uses TRBV6-1 and TRBJ2-7; 7 nucleotides agree with TRBD1. CDR3 length equals 13 residues. J gave up 6 bases and V 3 bases, and 5 bases lay outside the gene matches. Per the germline V gene, CDR1 is MNHNS and CDR2 is SASEGT. The CDR3 sequence: CASSDQTGLEQYF. The DNA of the CDR3 is TGTGCCAGCAGTGATCAGACAGGGCTCGAGCAGTACTTC.

The V gene is TRBV4-1, the J gene TRBJ2-6, with no clear D. The CDR3 runs 15 residues. Trimming shortened V by 1 base and J by 4 bases, and 8 bases separated the two germline ends. Germline V gene lookup returns CDR1 MGHRA and CDR2 YSYEKL. CDR3 sequence: CASSQGATGANVLTF. CDR3 bases: TGCGCCAGCAGCCAAGGGGCGACCGGGGCCAACGTCCTGACTTTC.

Notes on this clonotype: A read error may be the cause here, since a much bigger clone is one base away. The chain uses TRBV2 and TRBJ2-5; perhaps TRBD1 as D (6 bases). The assigned J gene may be wrong: the sequence end matches TRBJ2-1 better. This CDR3 comprises 15 residues. Looked up from germline, CDR1 is SNHLY and CDR2 is FYNNEI. The CDR3, as DNA: TGTGCCACCCACAGGGCCCCCATGACACAAGAGACCCAGTTCTTC. This translates into CATHRAPMTQETQFF.

CDR3 sequence: CASSYDPPGTHNEQFF. In DNA form, the CDR3 reads TGTGCCAGCAGTTACGACCCCCCTGGCACCCACAATGAGCAGTTCTTC. This chain links TRBV6-5 with TRBJ2-1; D remains ambiguous. Trimming removed 2 bases from V and 5 bases from J, with 16 bases in between. The CDR3 totals 16 residues. CDR1 is MNHEY, CDR2 SVGAGI, per germline.

The rearrangement joins TRBV7-9 to TRBJ2-7; a possible D gene is TRBD1 (5 bases). Germline V gives CDR1 SEHNR, CDR2 FQNEAQ (reference sequence). Trimming took off 1 base at V and 5 bases at J, with 9 bases between the two ends. CDR3 length: 13 residues. In DNA form, the CDR3 reads TGTGCCAGCAGCTTAGATGGGGCAGACGAGCAGTACTTC. Amino acids: CASSLDGADEQYF.

The rearrangement uses TRBV5-5 and TRBJ2-1; 14 bases are a match to TRBD2. Germline CDR1 and CDR2: SGHKS and YYEKEE (reference sequence). The CDR3 spans 17 residues. Unmatched junction bases numbered 11, after V lost 5 bases and J lost 7 bases. The CDR3 here is CASRMGLAGVSWNEQFF. The CDR3 nucleotides are TGTGCCAGCAGAATGGGACTAGCGGGGGTCTCATGGAATGAGCAGTTCTTC.

The chain recombines TRBV7-9 with TRBJ2-1; 11 bases fit TRBD2. Germline trimming cut 4 bases from V and 6 bases from J; bases unmatched to any gene: 11. CDR1 SEHNR and CDR2 FQNEAQ come from the germline V gene (reference sequence). CDR3 size: 17 residues. The CDR3 DNA reads TGTGCCAGCAGCTCCACCCTGACTAGCGGGGCAGGCAATGAGCAGTTCTTC. It yields the protein CASSSTLTSGAGNEQFF.

The V gene is TRBV7-9, the J gene TRBJ2-2; a weak D match, TRBD2 (6 bases). This CDR3 is built from 17 residues. Between the trimmed V and J ends, which lost 5 bases and 7 bases, there was a span of 23 bases. In germline, CDR1 is SEHNR, CDR2 FQNEAQ (reference sequence). CDR3: CASSPTTPGTLLGELFF. The DNA for the CDR3 is TGTGCCAGCAGCCCGACAACCCCCGGGACTTTACTCGGGGAGCTGTTTTTT.

At least ten counts were recorded for this clonotype. The chain is built from TRBV5-1 and TRBJ1-6, with a weak D call TRBD1 (6 bases). With 5 bases removed from V and 6 bases from J, the gap between germline ends came to 15 bases. The CDR3 has 15 amino acids. Germline loops: CDR1 SGHRS, CDR2 YFSETQ. CDR3: CASREGTPANSPLHF. CDR3 coding DNA: TGCGCCAGCAGAGAGGGGACACCGGCTAATTCACCCCTCCACTTT. Together with reference TRBV5-1 and TRBJ1-6, the CDR3 gives the full variable domain: KAGVTQTPRYLIKTRGQQVTLSCSPISGHRSVSWYQQTPGQGLQFLFEYFSETQRNKGNFPGRFSGRQFSNSRSEMNVSTLELGDSALYLCASREGTPANSPLHFGNGTRLTVT.

The chain is built from TRBV5-6 and TRBJ2-1, with TRBD2 identical over 10 bases. Germline V gives CDR1 SGHDT, CDR2 YYEEEE. The trim removed 1 base at V and 0 bases at J, leaving 7 bases unmatched. This CDR3 is built from 18 residues. The CDR3 bases are TGTGCCAGCAGCTTGATAGCGGGGGGCCTCAGCTCCTACAATGAGCAGTTCTTC. Its translation is CASSLIAGGLSSYNEQFF.